This entry is about one T cell receptor beta chain. Its antigen remains unidentified. These data belong to a study of cytomegalovirus exposure and HLA in healthy donors. General study results and limits: In an earlier analysis, in under 700 donors, most V segments appeared productive either ~90% or ~30% of the time.

In the PCR, 60 Vbeta and 13 Jbeta primers were used. TCRdb's table, derived via immunoSEQ multiplex PCR, lists solely in-frame clones and lacks some. The sample has more than 70,000 clones. This CDR3 has 15 residues. Trimming left V 5 bases short and J 7 bases short, with 17 bases between. The germline V gene encodes CDR1 SGHTA and CDR2 FQGNSA. The chain is built from TRBV7-2 and TRBJ2-2; D is unresolved. The sequenced sample was PBMCs. The TCR was taken from a woman aged 60 to 75 in good health and CMV-seronegative. CDR3: CASSPQSYLGGELFF. The CDR3 region has the DNA TGTGCCAGCAGCCCCCAGAGCTACCTAGGCGGGGAGCTGTTTTTT.